This T cell receptor (beta chain) emerged from a study of OX40 agonist ivuxolimab in advanced cancers. Background on the study: Intravenous ivuxolimab at 0.01 to 10 mg/kg was given to patients every 2 weeks. With a range of roughly 20 to 90, age averaged about 59 years, and around 83% were male. Findings and limits, study-wide: Expanded clones tended on average to be more numerous among CD8+ T cells than CD4+. Antigen specificity of clonally expanded peripheral T cells was not established.

CDR1 is SGHKS and CDR2 is YYEKEE in the germline V gene (reference sequence). Trimming removed 5 bases from V and 3 bases from J, with 18 bases in between. The CDR3 is made up of 16 amino acids. Concerning this clone itself: No antigen is known for it.

Data came from immunoSEQ multiplex PCR; TCRdb stores just in-frame clones and leaves some out. Of 30,000 or so clones listed, roughly three quarters are singletons. This sequence was found in an adult with an advanced solid tumor such as melanoma, head and neck, liver or kidney cancer. The chain joins TRBV5-5 to TRBJ1-5; no reliable D call. The source was CD4+ or CD8+ T cells sorted from blood, collected in a trial of the OX40 agonist ivuxolimab. CDR3 sequence: CASSYGRSAINQPQHF. In nucleotides, the CDR3 is TGTGCCAGCAGTTATGGACGGTCGGCGATCAATCAGCCCCAGCATTTT.